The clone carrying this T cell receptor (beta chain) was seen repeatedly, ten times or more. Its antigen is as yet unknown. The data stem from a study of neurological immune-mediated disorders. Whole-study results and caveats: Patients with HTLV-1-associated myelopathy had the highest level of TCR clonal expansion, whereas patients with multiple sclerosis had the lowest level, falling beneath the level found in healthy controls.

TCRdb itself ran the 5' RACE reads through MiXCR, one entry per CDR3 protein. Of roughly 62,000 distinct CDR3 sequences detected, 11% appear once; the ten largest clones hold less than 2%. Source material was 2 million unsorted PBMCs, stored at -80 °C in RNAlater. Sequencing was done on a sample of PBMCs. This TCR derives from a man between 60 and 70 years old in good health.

In DNA, the CDR3 is TGCGCCAGCAGCTTGGAGAAGATCTCTGGTGGAAACACCATATATTTT. Encoded protein: CASSLEKISGGNTIYF. The chain recombines TRBV5-1 with TRBJ1-3; D gene ambiguous. V lost 0 bases and J 3 bases, leaving 13 bases between the germline ends. The CDR3 is 16 amino acids. Germline-derived CDR1 and CDR2 are SGHRS and YFSETQ.